The 6 T cell receptor beta chains below come from one sample, sequenced in a study of blood T cell repertoires in COVID-19. Assay used: immunoSEQ multiplex PCR; TCRdb lists only in-frame clones, some missing. The sample shows 100,000 to 150,000 clones, around 87% of them seen only once. The source material was peripheral blood. These receptor sequences come from an older woman with acute or convalescent COVID-19.

As DNA, the CDR3 is TGTGCCAGCAGCGCCGGGACTAGCGGACCTAAAGAGACCCAGTACTTC. Protein: CASSAGTSGPKETQYF. This rearrangement joins TRBV5-8 to TRBJ2-5; 11 bases agree with TRBD2. V dropped 4 bases and J dropped 3; count of bases not matched to a gene: 8. There are 16 residues in the CDR3. The germline V gene encodes CDR1 SGHTS and CDR2 YDEGEE.

The table lists this clone with a few counts. V usage is TRBV24-1 and J usage is TRBJ1-5, with 12 bases aligning to TRBD1. Germline values: CDR1 KGHDR, CDR2 SFDVKD. This CDR3 spans 16 amino acids. V dropped 3 bases and J dropped 9; count of bases not matched to a gene: 8. The CDR3: CATSDGGTGGARPQHF. CDR3 DNA: TGTGCCACCAGTGATGGGGGGACAGGGGGCGCGAGGCCCCAGCATTTT.

V usage is TRBV5-1 and J usage is TRBJ2-3, with a weak D call TRBD1 (6 bases). Germline V gene lookup returns CDR1 SGHRS and CDR2 YFSETQ. The CDR3 runs to 14 residues. Trimming cost V 4 bases and J 2 bases, with 11 bases left between them. The CDR3 sequence: CASSGGQYTDTQYF. The CDR3 bases are TGCGCCAGCAGCGGCGGACAGTACACAGATACGCAGTATTTT.

The V and J genes are TRBV3-1 (or the pseudogene TRBV3-2) and TRBJ2-5; D is ambiguous. The germline gives CDR1 LGHDT, CDR2 YNNKEL (reference sequence). V dropped 1 base and J dropped 7 bases, with 7 bases sitting between them. The CDR3 consists of 12 residues. For the CDR3, the DNA is TGTGCCAGCAGCCAAGCGGGTTTGACCCAGTACTTC. Its translation is CASSQAGLTQYF.

The rearrangement links TRBV28 to TRBJ2-7; weak D call: TRBD1 (6 bases). The CDR3 totals 14 residues. Per germline, CDR1 MDHEN and CDR2 SYDVKM. V was shortened by 5 bases and J by 4 bases, with 15 bases between the two germline ends. DNA of the CDR3: TGTGCCAGCAGTCCGGGACACCCGTCGTACGAGCAGTACTTC. This sequence encodes CASSPGHPSYEQYF.

This chain uses TRBV3-1 (or the pseudogene TRBV3-2) with TRBJ2-2; no firm D call. Trimming took 4 bases from V and 7 from J, leaving 10 bases between them. Germline V CDR1 and CDR2: LGHDT, YNNKEL (reference sequence). CDR3 size: 13 residues. The CDR3 spells CASSPYPYGELFF. Here the CDR3 DNA reads TGTGCCAGCAGCCCCTACCCCTACGGGGAGCTGTTTTTT.